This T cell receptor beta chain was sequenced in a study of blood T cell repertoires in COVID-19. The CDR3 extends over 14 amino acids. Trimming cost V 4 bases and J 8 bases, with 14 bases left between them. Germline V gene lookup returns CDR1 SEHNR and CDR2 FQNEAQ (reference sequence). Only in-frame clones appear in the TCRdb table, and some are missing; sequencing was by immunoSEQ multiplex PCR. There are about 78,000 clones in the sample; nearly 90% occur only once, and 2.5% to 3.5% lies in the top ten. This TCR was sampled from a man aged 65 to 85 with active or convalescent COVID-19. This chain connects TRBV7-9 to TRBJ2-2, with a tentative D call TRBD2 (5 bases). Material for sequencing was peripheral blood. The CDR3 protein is CASSSLARVGELFF. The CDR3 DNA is TGTGCCAGCAGCTCTCTAGCTCGTGTGGGGGAGCTGTTTTTT.